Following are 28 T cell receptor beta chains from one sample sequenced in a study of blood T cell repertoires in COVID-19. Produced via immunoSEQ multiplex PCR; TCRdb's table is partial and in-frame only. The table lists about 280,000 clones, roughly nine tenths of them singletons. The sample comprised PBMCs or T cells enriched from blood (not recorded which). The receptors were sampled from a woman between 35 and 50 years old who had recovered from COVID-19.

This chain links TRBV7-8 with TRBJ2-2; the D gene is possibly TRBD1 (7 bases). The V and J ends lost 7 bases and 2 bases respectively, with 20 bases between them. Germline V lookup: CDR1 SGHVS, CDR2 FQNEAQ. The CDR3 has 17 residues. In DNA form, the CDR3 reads TGTGCCAGCACCCTCCCGCCAGGGGGGTTAAACACCGGGGAGCTGTTTTTT. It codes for CASTLPPGGLNTGELFF.

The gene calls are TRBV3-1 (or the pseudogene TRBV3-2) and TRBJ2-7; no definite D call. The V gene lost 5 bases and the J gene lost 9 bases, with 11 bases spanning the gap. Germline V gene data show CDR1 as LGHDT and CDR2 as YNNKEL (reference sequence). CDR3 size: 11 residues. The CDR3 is CASSTPNGQYF. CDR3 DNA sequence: TGTGCCAGCAGCACTCCCAACGGGCAGTACTTC.

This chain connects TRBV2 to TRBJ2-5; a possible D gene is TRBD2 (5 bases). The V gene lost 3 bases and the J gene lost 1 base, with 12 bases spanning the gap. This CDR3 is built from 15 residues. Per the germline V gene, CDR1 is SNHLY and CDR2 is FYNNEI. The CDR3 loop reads CASSEGRDPQETQYF. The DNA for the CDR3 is TGTGCCAGCAGTGAGGGCCGGGATCCCCAAGAGACCCAGTACTTC.

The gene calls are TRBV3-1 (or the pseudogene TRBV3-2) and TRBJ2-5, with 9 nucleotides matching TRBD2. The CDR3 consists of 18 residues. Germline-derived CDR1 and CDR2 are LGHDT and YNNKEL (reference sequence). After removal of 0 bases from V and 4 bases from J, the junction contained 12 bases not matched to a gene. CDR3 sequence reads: CASSQDYPGLAISETQYF. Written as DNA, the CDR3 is TGTGCCAGCAGCCAAGATTATCCGGGACTAGCTATTTCAGAGACCCAGTACTTC.

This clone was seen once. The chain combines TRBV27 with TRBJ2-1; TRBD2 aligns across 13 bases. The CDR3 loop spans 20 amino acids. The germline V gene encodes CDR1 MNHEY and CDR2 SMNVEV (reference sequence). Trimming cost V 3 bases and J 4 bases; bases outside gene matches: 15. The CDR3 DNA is TGTGCCAGCAGTTTCACCCCAGTAGGGAGGGGACTAGCGGGGTACAATGAGCAGTTCTTC. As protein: CASSFTPVGRGLAGYNEQFF.

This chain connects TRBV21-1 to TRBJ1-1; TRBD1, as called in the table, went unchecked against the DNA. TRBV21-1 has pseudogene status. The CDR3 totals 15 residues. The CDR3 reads CASSKLRQGASGAFF. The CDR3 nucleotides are TGTGCCAGCAGCAAACTTCGACAGGGGGCTTCAGGTGCTTTCTTT.

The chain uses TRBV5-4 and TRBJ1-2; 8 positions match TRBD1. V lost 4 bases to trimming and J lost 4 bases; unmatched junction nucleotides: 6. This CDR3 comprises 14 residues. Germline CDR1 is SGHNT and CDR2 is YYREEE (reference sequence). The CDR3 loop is CASSGQGGAYGYTF. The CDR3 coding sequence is TGTGCCAGCAGCGGACAGGGTGGGGCCTATGGCTACACCTTC. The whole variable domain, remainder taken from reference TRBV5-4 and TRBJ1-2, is ETGVTQSPTHLIKTRGQQVTLRCSSQSGHNTVSWYQQALGQGPQFIFQYYREEENGRGNFPPRFSGLQFPNYSSELNVNALELDDSALYLCASSGQGGAYGYTFGSGTRLTVV.

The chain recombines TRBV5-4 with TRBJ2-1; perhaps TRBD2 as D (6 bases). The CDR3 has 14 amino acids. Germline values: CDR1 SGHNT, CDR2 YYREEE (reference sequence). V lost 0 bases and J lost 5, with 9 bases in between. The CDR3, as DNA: TGTGCCAGCAGCTTGGTGGGAGGCAACAATGAGCAGTTCTTC. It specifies CASSLVGGNNEQFF.

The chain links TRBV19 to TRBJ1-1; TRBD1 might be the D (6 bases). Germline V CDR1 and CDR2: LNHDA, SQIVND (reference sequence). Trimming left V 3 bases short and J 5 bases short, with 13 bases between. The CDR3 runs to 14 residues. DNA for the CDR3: TGTGCCAGTAGTATTGTCACAGGGTTGACTGAAGCTTTCTTT. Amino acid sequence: CASSIVTGLTEAFF.

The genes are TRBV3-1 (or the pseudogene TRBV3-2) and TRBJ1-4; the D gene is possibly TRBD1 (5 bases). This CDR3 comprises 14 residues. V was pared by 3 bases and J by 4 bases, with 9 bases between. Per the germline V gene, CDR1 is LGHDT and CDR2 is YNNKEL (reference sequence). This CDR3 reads CASSQGDFNEKLFF. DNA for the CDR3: TGTGCCAGCAGCCAGGGGGACTTTAATGAAAAACTGTTTTTT.

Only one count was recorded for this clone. The CDR3 reads CASSELRGWNTEAFF. CDR3 nucleotides: TGTGCCAGCAGTGAATTGCGGGGTTGGAACACTGAAGCTTTCTTT. The J gene is TRBJ1-1, the V gene TRBV2; no clear D. Germline values: CDR1 SNHLY, CDR2 FYNNEI. Trimming took 2 bases from V and 1 from J, leaving 11 bases between them. This CDR3 is built from 15 residues.

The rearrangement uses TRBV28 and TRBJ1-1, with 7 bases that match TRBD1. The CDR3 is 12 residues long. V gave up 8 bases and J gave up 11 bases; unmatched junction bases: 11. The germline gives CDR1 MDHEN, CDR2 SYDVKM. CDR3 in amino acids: CASGNTGALAFF. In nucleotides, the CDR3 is TGTGCCAGCGGAAATACAGGGGCTCTGGCTTTCTTT.

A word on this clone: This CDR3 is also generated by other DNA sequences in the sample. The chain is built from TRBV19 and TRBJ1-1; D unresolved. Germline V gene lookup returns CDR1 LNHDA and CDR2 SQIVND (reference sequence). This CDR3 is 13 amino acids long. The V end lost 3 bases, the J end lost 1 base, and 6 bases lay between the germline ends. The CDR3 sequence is CASSIPGNTEAFF. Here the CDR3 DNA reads TGTGCCAGTAGTATTCCAGGGAACACTGAAGCTTTCTTT.

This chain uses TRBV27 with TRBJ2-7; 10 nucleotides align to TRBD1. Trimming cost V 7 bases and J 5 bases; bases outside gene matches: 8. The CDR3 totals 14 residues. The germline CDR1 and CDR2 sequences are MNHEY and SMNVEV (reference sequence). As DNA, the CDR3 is TGTGCCAGCAAGCTCGGACAGGGGGTGCACGAGCAGTACTTC. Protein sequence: CASKLGQGVHEQYF.

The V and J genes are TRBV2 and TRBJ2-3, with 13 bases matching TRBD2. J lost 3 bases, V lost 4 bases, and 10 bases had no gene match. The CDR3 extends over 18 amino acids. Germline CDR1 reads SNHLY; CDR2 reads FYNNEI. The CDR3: CASSGLAGGRRRTDTQYF. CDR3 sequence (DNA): TGTGCCAGCAGTGGACTAGCGGGAGGCCGCCGGAGGACAGATACGCAGTATTTT.

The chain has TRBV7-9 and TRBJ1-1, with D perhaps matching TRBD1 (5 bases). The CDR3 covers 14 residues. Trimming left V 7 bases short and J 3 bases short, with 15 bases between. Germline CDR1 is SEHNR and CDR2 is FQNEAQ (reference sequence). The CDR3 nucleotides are TGTGCCAGCACCTGGGTAGGGGTAGACACTGAAGCTTTCTTT. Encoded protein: CASTWVGVDTEAFF.

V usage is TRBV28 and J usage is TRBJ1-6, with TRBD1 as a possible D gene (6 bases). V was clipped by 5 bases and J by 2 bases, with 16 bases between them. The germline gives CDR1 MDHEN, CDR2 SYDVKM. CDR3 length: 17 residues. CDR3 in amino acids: CASSARGGETYNSPLHF. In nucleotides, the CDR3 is TGTGCCAGCAGTGCGAGGGGGGGCGAAACCTATAATTCACCCCTCCACTTT.

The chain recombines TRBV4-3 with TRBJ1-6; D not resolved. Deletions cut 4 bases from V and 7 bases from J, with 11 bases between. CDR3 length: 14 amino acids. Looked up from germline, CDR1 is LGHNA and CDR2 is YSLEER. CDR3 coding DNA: TGCGCCAGCAGCCCTCAGGTCACCAATTCACCCCTCCACTTT. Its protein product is CASSPQVTNSPLHF.

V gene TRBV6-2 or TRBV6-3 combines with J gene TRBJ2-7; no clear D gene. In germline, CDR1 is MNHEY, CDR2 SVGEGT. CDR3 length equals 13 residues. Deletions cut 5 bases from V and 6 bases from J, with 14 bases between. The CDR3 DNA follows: TGTGCCAGCAGTGGATTGAAACGACTCGAGCAGTACTTC. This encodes CASSGLKRLEQYF.

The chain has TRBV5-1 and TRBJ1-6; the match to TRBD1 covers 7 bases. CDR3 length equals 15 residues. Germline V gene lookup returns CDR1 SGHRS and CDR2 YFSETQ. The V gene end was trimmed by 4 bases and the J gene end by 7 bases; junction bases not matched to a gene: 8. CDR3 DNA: TGCGCCAGCAGCCCCACGGGACAGCGAAATTCACCCCTCCACTTT. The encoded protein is CASSPTGQRNSPLHF.

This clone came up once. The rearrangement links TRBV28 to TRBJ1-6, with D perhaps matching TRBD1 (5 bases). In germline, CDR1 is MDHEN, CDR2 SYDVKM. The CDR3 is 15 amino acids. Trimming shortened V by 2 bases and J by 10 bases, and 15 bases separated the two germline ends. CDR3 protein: CASSLRGLGRSPLHF. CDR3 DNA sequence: TGTGCCAGCAGTTTAAGGGGCCTTGGCCGGTCACCCCTCCACTTT.

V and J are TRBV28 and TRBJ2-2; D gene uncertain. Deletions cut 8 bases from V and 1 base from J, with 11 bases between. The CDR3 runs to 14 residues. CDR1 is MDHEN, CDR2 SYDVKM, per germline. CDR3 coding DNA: TGTGCCAGCGCACAATCAGAGAACACCGGGGAGCTGTTTTTT. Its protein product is CASAQSENTGELFF.

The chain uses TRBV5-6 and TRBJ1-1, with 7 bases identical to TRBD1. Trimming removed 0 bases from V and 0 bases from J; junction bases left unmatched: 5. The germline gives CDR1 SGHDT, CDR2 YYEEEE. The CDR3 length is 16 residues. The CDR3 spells CASSLARQGLNTEAFF. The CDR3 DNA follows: TGTGCCAGCAGCTTGGCGAGACAGGGACTGAACACTGAAGCTTTCTTT.

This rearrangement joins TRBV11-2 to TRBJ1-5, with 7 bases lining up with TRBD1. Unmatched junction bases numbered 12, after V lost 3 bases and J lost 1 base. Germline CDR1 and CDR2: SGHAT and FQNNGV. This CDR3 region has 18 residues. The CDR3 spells CASSLGRGRGLSNQPQHF. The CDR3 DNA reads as TGTGCCAGCAGCTTGGGAAGGGGGCGAGGGCTAAGCAATCAGCCCCAGCATTTT.

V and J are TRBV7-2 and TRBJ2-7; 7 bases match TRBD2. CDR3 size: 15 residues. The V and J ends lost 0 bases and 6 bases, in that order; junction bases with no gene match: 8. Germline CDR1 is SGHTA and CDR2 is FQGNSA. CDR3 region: CASSLAGGPLGEQYF. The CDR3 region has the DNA TGTGCCAGCAGCTTAGCGGGAGGGCCTCTTGGCGAGCAGTACTTC.

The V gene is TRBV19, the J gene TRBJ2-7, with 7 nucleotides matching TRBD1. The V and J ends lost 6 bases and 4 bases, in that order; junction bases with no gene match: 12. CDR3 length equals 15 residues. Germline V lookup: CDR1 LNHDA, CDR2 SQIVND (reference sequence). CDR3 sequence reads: CASSQIRQGPYEQYF. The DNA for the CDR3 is TGTGCCAGTAGCCAAATTAGACAGGGTCCTTACGAGCAGTACTTC.

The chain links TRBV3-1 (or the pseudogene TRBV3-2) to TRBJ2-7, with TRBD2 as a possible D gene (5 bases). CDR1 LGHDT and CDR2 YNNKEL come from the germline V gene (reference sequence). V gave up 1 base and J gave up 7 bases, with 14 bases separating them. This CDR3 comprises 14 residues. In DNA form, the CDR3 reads TGTGCCAGCAGCCAAGGAAGGTGGGGAGATGAGCAGTACTTC. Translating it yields CASSQGRWGDEQYF.

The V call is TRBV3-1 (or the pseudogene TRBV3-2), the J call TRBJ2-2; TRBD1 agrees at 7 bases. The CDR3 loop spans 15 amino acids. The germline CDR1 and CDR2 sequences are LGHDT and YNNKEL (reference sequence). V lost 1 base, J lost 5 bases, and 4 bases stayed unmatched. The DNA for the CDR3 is TGTGCCAGCAGCCAAGTCAGACAGGGAACCGGGGAGCTGTTTTTT. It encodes CASSQVRQGTGELFF.